This TCR beta chain was recorded in a study of T-cell memory formation after mild COVID-19. Study results and limitations: A subset of responding clones appeared in pre-infection memory, suggesting cross-reactive memory joined. Clones from the second wave (peaking day 37) had unconfirmed SARS-CoV-2 specificity. Contracting clones from day 15 to 85 showed balanced CD4/CD8; later expanders favored CD4+.

From the 5' RACE reads, TCRdb called clonotypes with MiXCR, one entry per CDR3 protein. The sample shows 250,000 to 300,000 distinct CDR3 sequences, about 16% of them seen only once. This clonotype appeared a few times. Its antigen remains unidentified. The CDR3 is 16 residues long. The source of this sequence is a young man who had mild COVID-19 (a few samples of this study predate the infection). Cell type and time point are not known. This chain links TRBV3-2 with TRBJ2-5; TRBD1 is the table's D call and was not checked against the DNA. TRBV3-2 has pseudogene status. The source material was PBMCs or a T cell subset sorted from them (not recorded which). CDR3 sequence reads: CASSPADRGLGETQYF. The CDR3 DNA reads TGTGCCAGCAGCCCTGCGGACAGGGGGCTGGGAGAGACCCAGTACTTC.